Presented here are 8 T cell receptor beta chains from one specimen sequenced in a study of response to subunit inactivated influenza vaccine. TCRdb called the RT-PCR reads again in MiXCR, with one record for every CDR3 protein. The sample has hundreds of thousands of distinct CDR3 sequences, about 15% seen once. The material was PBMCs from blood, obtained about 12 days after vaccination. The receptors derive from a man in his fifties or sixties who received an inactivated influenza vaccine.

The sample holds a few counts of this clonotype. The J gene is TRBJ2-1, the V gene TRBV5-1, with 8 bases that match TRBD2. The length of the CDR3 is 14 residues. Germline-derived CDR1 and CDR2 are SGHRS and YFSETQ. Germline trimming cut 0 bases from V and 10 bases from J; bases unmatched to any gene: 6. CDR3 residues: CASSLDSGTNEQFF. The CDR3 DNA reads TGCGCCAGCAGCTTGGATAGCGGGACAAACGAGCAGTTCTTC. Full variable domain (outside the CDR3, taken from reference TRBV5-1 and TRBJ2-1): KAGVTQTPRYLIKTRGQQVTLSCSPISGHRSVSWYQQTPGQGLQFLFEYFSETQRNKGNFPGRFSGRQFSNSRSEMNVSTLELGDSALYLCASSLDSGTNEQFFGPGTRLTVL.

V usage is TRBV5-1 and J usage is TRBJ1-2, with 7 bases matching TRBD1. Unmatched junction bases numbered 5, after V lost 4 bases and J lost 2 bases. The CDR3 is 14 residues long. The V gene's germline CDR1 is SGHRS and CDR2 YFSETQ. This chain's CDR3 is CASSHRDSNYGYTF. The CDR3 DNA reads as TGCGCCAGCAGCCACCGGGACAGCAACTATGGCTACACCTTC.

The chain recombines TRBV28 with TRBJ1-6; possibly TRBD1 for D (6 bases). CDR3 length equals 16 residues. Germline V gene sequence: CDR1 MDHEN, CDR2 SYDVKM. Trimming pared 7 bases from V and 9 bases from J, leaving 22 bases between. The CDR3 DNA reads TGTGCCAGCACCAGGGACACCAGATCCACTTCTTCACCCCTCCACTTT. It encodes CASTRDTRSTSSPLHF.

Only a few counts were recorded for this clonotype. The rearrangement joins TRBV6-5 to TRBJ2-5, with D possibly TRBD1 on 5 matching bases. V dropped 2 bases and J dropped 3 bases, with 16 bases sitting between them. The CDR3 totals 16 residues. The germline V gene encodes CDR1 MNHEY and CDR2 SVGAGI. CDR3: CASSYGAELSKETQYF. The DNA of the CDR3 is TGTGCCAGCAGTTACGGGGCAGAACTTTCCAAAGAGACCCAGTACTTC.

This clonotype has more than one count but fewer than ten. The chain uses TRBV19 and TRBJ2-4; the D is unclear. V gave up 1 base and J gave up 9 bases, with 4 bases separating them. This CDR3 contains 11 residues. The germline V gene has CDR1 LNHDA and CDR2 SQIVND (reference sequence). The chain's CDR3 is CASSIASIQYF. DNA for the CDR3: TGTGCCAGTAGTATAGCCAGCATTCAGTACTTC.

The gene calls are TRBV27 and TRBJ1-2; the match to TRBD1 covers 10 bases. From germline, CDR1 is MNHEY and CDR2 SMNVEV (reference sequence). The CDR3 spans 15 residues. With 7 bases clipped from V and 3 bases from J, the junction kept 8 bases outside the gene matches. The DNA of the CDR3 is TGTGCCAGCAAGCCACGACAGGGGGCCTACTATGGCTACACCTTC. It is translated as CASKPRQGAYYGYTF.

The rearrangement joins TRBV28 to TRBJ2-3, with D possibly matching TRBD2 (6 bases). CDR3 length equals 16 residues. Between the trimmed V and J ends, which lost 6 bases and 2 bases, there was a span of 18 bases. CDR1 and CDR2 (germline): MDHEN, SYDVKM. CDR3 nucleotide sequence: TGTGCCAGCAGCCCTGCCCTAGCGCTAAACACAGATACGCAGTATTTT. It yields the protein CASSPALALNTDTQYF.

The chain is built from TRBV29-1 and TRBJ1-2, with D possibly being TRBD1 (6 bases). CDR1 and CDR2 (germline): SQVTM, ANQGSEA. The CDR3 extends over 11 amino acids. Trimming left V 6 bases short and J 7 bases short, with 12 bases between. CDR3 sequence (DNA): TGCAGCGTGCTCGCACAGGGTGGCTACACCTTC. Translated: CSVLAQGGYTF.